The 22 T cell receptor beta chains presented below share a single source sample, sequenced in a study of metastatic and nonmetastatic thyroid tumors. TCRdb re-analyzed the PCR reads using MiXCR. The sample comprises roughly 22,000 clones, about an eighth of which are singletons, and more than 13% rests with the top ten. No patient received treatment before thyroid surgery. Sequenced: blood. These receptors came from a female donor with papillary thyroid cancer or a benign thyroid nodule (not recorded which). Some clones in this sample may be carry-over from other donors' samples.

The table lists this clone with a few counts. The gene calls are TRBV29-1 and TRBJ1-2, with TRBD1 matching over 9 bases. The CDR3 runs 15 residues. Germline CDR1 and CDR2: SQVTM and ANQGSEA. The ends lost 5 bases at V and 8 bases at J; junction bases unmatched: 15. CDR3 protein: CSVYSLSGTGWGYTF. As DNA, the CDR3 is TGCAGCGTTTACTCTCTGTCGGGGACAGGGTGGGGCTACACCTTC.

This clone has a count of ten or more. V and J are TRBV7-2 and TRBJ1-5; perhaps TRBD1 as D (6 bases). Trimming took 4 bases from V and 10 from J, leaving 20 bases between them. The CDR3 spans 15 residues. Per germline, CDR1 SGHTA and CDR2 FQGNSA. CDR3 coding DNA: TGTGCCAGCAGCTCCACAGGACAGAAAACTCGTCCCCAGCATTTT. Its translation: CASSSTGQKTRPQHF.

This clone was found many times. This chain's CDR3 is CASSRGLAGPDNEQFF. The CDR3 DNA reads TGCGCCAGCAGCCGCGGACTAGCGGGACCCGACAATGAGCAGTTCTTC. The chain recombines TRBV5-1 with TRBJ2-1; TRBD2 matches at 12 bases. From germline, CDR1 is SGHRS and CDR2 YFSETQ. V dropped 4 bases and J dropped 5; count of bases not matched to a gene: 7. The CDR3 has 16 residues.

This clone has a handful of counts. The chain employs TRBV6-2 or TRBV6-3 and TRBJ2-7; D gene ambiguous. Trimming shortened V by 0 bases and J by 2 bases, and 5 bases separated the two germline ends. From germline, CDR1 is MNHEY and CDR2 SVGEGT. This CDR3 is 13 amino acids long. CDR3 loop: CASSYSTTYEQYF. As DNA, the CDR3 is TGTGCCAGCAGTTACTCGACAACCTACGAGCAGTACTTC.

This clone was recorded at least ten times. The chain uses TRBV5-1 and TRBJ2-7, with TRBD2 matching over 8 bases. The germline V gene encodes CDR1 SGHRS and CDR2 YFSETQ. The junction had 6 bases not matched to a gene; V was cut back by 4 bases and J by 6 bases. The length of the CDR3 is 13 residues. CDR3 nucleotides: TGCGCCAGCAGCAACGGGACTAGTGGCGAGCAGTACTTC. This sequence encodes CASSNGTSGEQYF.

This clone has a count of ten or more. DNA for the CDR3: TGCGCCAGCAGCTTGGTTAGCGGGAGGGCCCTTGAAACCGGGGAGCTGTTTTTT. Translating it yields CASSLVSGRALETGELFF. The J gene is TRBJ2-2, the V gene TRBV5-1, with 11 bases that match TRBD2. The CDR3 consists of 18 residues. Germline-derived CDR1 and CDR2 are SGHRS and YFSETQ. The J segment lost 5 bases and the V segment lost 0 bases, leaving 9 bases of the junction unmatched.

This clone was recorded at least ten times. A junction boundary mismatches the germline segment, possibly from a read error. The sample contains more than one DNA sequence encoding this CDR3. The chain combines TRBV20-1 with TRBJ2-1; D tentatively fits TRBD1 or TRBD2 (5 bases each). The CDR3 length is 15 residues. CDR1 is DFQATT and CDR2 is SNEGSKA in the germline V gene (reference sequence). The CDR3 loop is CSARGSREHYNEQFF. The DNA for the CDR3 is TGCAGTGCGAGAGGGTCCAGGGAACATTACAATGAGCAGTTCTTC.

This clone was recorded a few times. The J gene is TRBJ1-5, the V gene TRBV12-3 or TRBV12-4; the D gene is possibly TRBD2 (6 bases). The J call is in doubt because the DNA end fits TRBJ2-3 better. This CDR3 has 15 amino acids. The CDR3 DNA follows: TGTGCCAGAAGCTCCCGGGAGATTAGCAATCAGCCCCAGTATTTT. Protein product: CARSSREISNQPQYF.

Relative to its sample, this clone is medium-sized. V is TRBV6-1 and J is TRBJ2-2; perhaps TRBD1 as D (6 bases). Germline lookup yields CDR1 MNHNS and CDR2 SASEGT. CDR3 length equals 13 residues. Trimming removed 10 bases from V and 4 bases from J, with 13 bases in between. CDR3: CAINDRITGELFF. CDR3 DNA: TGTGCCATCAATGACAGGATCACCGGGGAGCTGTTTTTT.

This clone showed up many times. J is TRBJ1-5 and V is TRBV5-1; TRBD1 is a possible D gene (6 bases). CDR3 length: 16 amino acids. The ends were cut back, 4 bases at V and 3 bases at J, with 17 bases in the middle. Germline V gene lookup returns CDR1 SGHRS and CDR2 YFSETQ. CDR3: CASSPGHRDNNQPQHF. CDR3 in DNA: TGCGCCAGCAGCCCCGGACACAGGGATAACAATCAGCCCCAGCATTTT.

This clone was observed at least ten times. The chain combines TRBV11-3 with TRBJ2-1; D remains ambiguous. Germline CDR1 and CDR2: SGHNT and YENEEA. The V end lost 4 bases, the J end lost 6 bases, and 13 bases lay between the germline ends. This CDR3 contains 14 residues. The CDR3 DNA reads TGTGCCAGCAGCTCCGGGCCCAGCCTCAATGAGCAGTTCTTC. This encodes CASSSGPSLNEQFF.

In this sample, this clone turned up many times. The same CDR3 arises from other DNA sequences in this sample as well. V gene TRBV19 combines with J gene TRBJ2-5, with D perhaps matching TRBD1 or TRBD2 (6 bases each). Germline V lookup: CDR1 LNHDA, CDR2 SQIVND (reference sequence). The CDR3 totals 16 residues. V lost 3 bases to trimming and J lost 7 bases, with 21 bases between them. As DNA, the CDR3 is TGTGCCAGTAGTATCCCCCCCCGGGGGCAGCTCATGACCCAGTACTTC. Residues: CASSIPPRGQLMTQYF.

This clone rates as medium-sized. The gene calls are TRBV6-4 and TRBJ1-1; no reliable D call. Germline assignment: CDR1 MRHNA and CDR2 SNTAGT. V was shortened by 4 bases and J by 1 base, with 10 bases between the two germline ends. This CDR3 is 14 amino acids long. Here the CDR3 DNA reads TGTGCCAGCAGTGCCAGTCCCGGGAACACTGAAGCTTTCTTT. Translating gives CASSASPGNTEAFF.

The rearrangement links TRBV4-1 to TRBJ1-1; D remains unclear. The length of the CDR3 is 13 residues. Between the trimmed V and J ends, which lost 0 bases and 3 bases, there was a span of 5 bases. CDR1 and CDR2 from the germline V gene are MGHRA and YSYEKL. The CDR3 DNA is TGCGCCAGCAGCCAAGATCGATACACTGAAGCTTTCTTT. Translated: CASSQDRYTEAFF.

The V and J genes are TRBV30 and TRBJ2-2, with a tentative D call TRBD2 (7 bases). This CDR3 is built from 16 residues. Looked up from germline, CDR1 is GTSNPN and CDR2 is SVGIG (reference sequence). V shed 5 bases and J shed 0 bases, with 16 bases lying between them. The CDR3, as DNA: TGTGCCTGGGGCCGGGGGGCCGTCGCGAACACCGGGGAGCTGTTTTTT. Amino acids: CAWGRGAVANTGELFF.

This clone occurred many times. V and J are TRBV5-6 and TRBJ2-7; 8 bases are a match to TRBD2. Germline V CDR1 and CDR2: SGHDT, YYEEEE. The CDR3 is 14 residues long. V gave up 4 bases and J gave up 4 bases; unmatched junction bases: 7. DNA for the CDR3: TGTGCCAGCAGCCCGCGACTAGCGAGGTACGAGCAGTACTTC. It translates to CASSPRLARYEQYF. The whole variable domain, remainder taken from reference TRBV5-6 and TRBJ2-7, is DAGVTQSPTHLIKTRGQQVTLRCSPKSGHDTVSWYQQALGQGPQFIFQYYEEEERQRGNFPDRFSGHQFPNYSSELNVNALLLGDSALYLCASSPRLARYEQYFGPGTRLTVT.

This clone was observed many times. The chain combines TRBV20-1 with TRBJ2-7; 7 nucleotides align to TRBD2. V gave up 0 bases and J gave up 0 bases; unmatched junction bases: 5. The CDR3 loop spans 15 amino acids. CDR1 is DFQATT, CDR2 SNEGSKA, per germline (reference sequence). CDR3 coding DNA: TGCAGTGCTAGAGAGGGGAGCGGGACCTCCTACGAGCAGTACTTC. This gives the protein CSAREGSGTSYEQYF.

This clone was counted a few times. This sequence may be a read error, since a much larger clone differs from it by one base. This sample also contains other DNA sequences that code for the same CDR3. This chain links TRBV20-1 with TRBJ2-3, with TRBD2 matching 11 bases. This CDR3 comprises 17 residues. Germline lookup yields CDR1 DFQATT and CDR2 SNEGSKA (reference sequence). The CDR3 region has the DNA TGCAGTGCTAGAGCAGGACTAGCGGGCGGGCGCACAGGTACGCAGTATTTT. Amino acid sequence: CSARAGLAGGRTGTQYF.

This clone was observed at least ten times. V gene TRBV30 combines with J gene TRBJ2-1; D is unresolved. Germline loops: CDR1 GTSNPN, CDR2 SVGIG (reference sequence). The CDR3 spans 13 residues. Trimming pared 0 bases from V and 7 bases from J, leaving 10 bases between. DNA of the CDR3: TGTGCCTGGAGTGTACAAACCATGAATGAGCAGTTCTTC. Translating it yields CAWSVQTMNEQFF.

This clone was picked up many times. The chain uses TRBV20-1 and TRBJ2-5; a weak D match, TRBD1 (5 bases). There are 12 residues in the CDR3. Between the trimmed V and J ends, which lost 1 base and 4 bases, there was a span of 7 bases. Germline CDR1 is DFQATT and CDR2 is SNEGSKA (reference sequence). The CDR3 DNA sequence: TGCAGTGCTAGAGGGGGCGTAGAGACCCAGTACTTC. Amino acid sequence: CSARGGVETQYF.

In its sample, this clone was seen many times. The rearrangement uses TRBV20-1 and TRBJ2-5, with 7 bases matching TRBD2. Trimming cost V 6 bases and J 3 bases; bases outside gene matches: 4. The germline V gene encodes CDR1 DFQATT and CDR2 SNEGSKA (reference sequence). The CDR3 totals 12 residues. The CDR3: CSAKAGEETQYF. The CDR3 coding sequence is TGCAGTGCCAAGGCGGGAGAAGAGACCCAGTACTTC.

This clone was detected a few times. J is TRBJ2-3 and V is TRBV24-1; D unresolved. This CDR3 is 16 amino acids long. V was clipped by 0 bases and J by 1 base, with 10 bases between them. Germline V gene lookup returns CDR1 KGHDR and CDR2 SFDVKD. The CDR3 sequence: CATSDLLYSRTDTQYF. CDR3 sequence (DNA): TGTGCCACCAGTGATTTGCTTTACTCCCGCACAGATACGCAGTATTTT.